The 16 T cell receptor beta chains in this list originate from one sample, sequenced in a study of T cells in Graves' hyperthyroidism and ophthalmopathy. Amplification of TCR beta CDR3 regions was performed using RNA transcripts as template. TCR CDR3 underwent first-round RT-PCR with the HTBI primer set. TCRdb re-derived calls from the multiplex PCR reads in MiXCR, one entry per CDR3 protein. Among 300,000 to 500,000 distinct CDR3 sequences listed, around an eighth were seen once. The material sequenced was blood. The receptors derive from a middle-aged man with Graves' ophthalmopathy.

This clonotype was seen only a few times. The V call is TRBV7-9, the J call TRBJ1-6; D unresolved. V lost 4 bases and J 8 bases, leaving 3 bases between the germline ends. Germline lookup yields CDR1 SEHNR and CDR2 FQNEAQ (reference sequence). The CDR3 contains 11 residues. The CDR3 region is CASSSDSPLHF. CDR3 nucleotides: TGTGCCAGCAGCTCGGATTCACCCCTCCACTTT.

This clonotype was seen repeatedly, ten times or more. The chain joins TRBV4-1 to TRBJ2-2; D perhaps matches TRBD2 (5 bases). Germline V gene data show CDR1 as MGHRA and CDR2 as YSYEKL. This CDR3 has 18 residues. V was clipped by 4 bases and J by 1 base, with 19 bases between them. The CDR3 here is CASSPRDRRRQNTGELFF. The DNA for the CDR3 is TGCGCCAGCAGCCCCCGAGACCGGAGGAGACAGAACACCGGGGAGCTGTTTTTT.

This clonotype was counted at least ten times. The chain has TRBV2 and TRBJ2-1; D may be TRBD2 (5 bases). Trimming took 6 bases from V and 4 from J, leaving 10 bases between them. The CDR3 has 13 residues. Germline assignment: CDR1 SNHLY and CDR2 FYNNEI. CDR3 coding DNA: TGTGCCAGCAGCAATCAGCGGTACAATGAGCAGTTCTTC. Translating it yields CASSNQRYNEQFF.

At least ten counts were recorded for this clonotype. The chain uses TRBV7-6 and TRBJ2-1; D not certain. Germline V lookup: CDR1 SGHVS, CDR2 FNYEAQ. The CDR3 has 12 amino acids. The V and J ends lost 5 bases and 4 bases respectively, with 6 bases between them. CDR3 nucleotide sequence: TGTGCCAGCAGCCACCTATACAATGAGCAGTTCTTC. As protein: CASSHLYNEQFF.

Comment on this clonotype: A much more abundant neighbour one base away suggests this may be a read error. This chain links TRBV2 with TRBJ2-1; 11 bases line up with TRBD2. V lost 6 bases, J lost 5 bases, and 12 bases stayed unmatched. Germline CDR1 and CDR2: SNHLY and FYNNEI. This CDR3 is built from 17 residues. The CDR3 region has the DNA TGTGCCAGCAGACCCAACCCAGCGGGACTAGCGGACAATGAGCAGTTCTTC. Translated: CASRPNPAGLADNEQFF.

This clonotype was counted at least ten times. The chain uses TRBV6-6 and TRBJ2-1, with D hard to call. This CDR3 spans 12 amino acids. V dropped 2 bases and J dropped 8 bases, with 7 bases sitting between them. Germline V CDR1 and CDR2: MNHNY, SVGAGI (reference sequence). The CDR3 coding sequence is TGTGCCAGCAGTTACGACGCTGATGAGCAGTTCTTC. Its translation: CASSYDADEQFF.

V and J are TRBV2 and TRBJ1-1, with TRBD1 as a possible D gene (5 bases). The ends were cut back, 6 bases at V and 3 bases at J, with 14 bases in the middle. Germline V lookup: CDR1 SNHLY, CDR2 FYNNEI. The CDR3 runs to 14 residues. Here the CDR3 reads CASSPWGSDTEAFF. As DNA, the CDR3 is TGTGCCAGCAGCCCTTGGGGGTCGGACACTGAAGCTTTCTTT. The full variable domain, completed using reference TRBV2 and TRBJ1-1, is EPEVTQTPSHQVTQMGQEVILRCVPISNHLYFYWYRQILGQKVEFLVSFYNNEISEKSEIFDDQFSVERPDGSNFTLKIRSTKLEDSAMYFCASSPWGSDTEAFFGQGTRLTVV.

This clonotype was recorded many times. The rearrangement links TRBV7-9 to TRBJ1-1, with D hard to call. Trimming left V 5 bases short and J 2 bases short, with 15 bases between. In germline, CDR1 is SEHNR, CDR2 FQNEAQ (reference sequence). There are 15 residues in the CDR3. The CDR3, as DNA: TGTGCCAGCAGCCCCGGGGATGCGATAAACACTGAAGCTTTCTTT. Translated, it gives CASSPGDAINTEAFF.

This clonotype was counted at least ten times. The chain is built from TRBV27 and TRBJ2-3; D is undetermined. With 4 bases removed from V and 0 bases from J, the gap between germline ends came to 14 bases. CDR1 is MNHEY and CDR2 is SMNVEV in the germline V gene (reference sequence). This CDR3 contains 16 residues. CDR3 sequence: CASSSLPPGSTDTQYF. The CDR3 region has the DNA TGTGCCAGCAGTTCACTCCCCCCAGGAAGCACAGATACGCAGTATTTT.

This clonotype was observed a few times. The chain employs TRBV5-6 and TRBJ2-3; D possibly corresponds to TRBD1 (5 bases). Trimming took 1 base from V and 6 from J, leaving 12 bases between them. Germline V gene lookup returns CDR1 SGHDT and CDR2 YYEEEE. CDR3 length equals 14 residues. In DNA, the CDR3 is TGTGCCAGCAGCTTGCAGGGCCCAGACGATACGCAGTATTTT. The encoded protein is CASSLQGPDDTQYF.

This clonotype was counted only a few times. V usage is TRBV18 and J usage is TRBJ2-5; no clear D gene. Germline CDR1 is KGHSH and CDR2 is LQKENI. With 2 bases removed from V and 9 bases from J, the gap between germline ends came to 16 bases. CDR3 length: 14 residues. The CDR3 region is CASSPAETDPPQYF. The CDR3 nucleotides are TGTGCCAGCTCACCAGCGGAAACCGATCCGCCCCAGTACTTC. Using reference TRBV18 and TRBJ2-5 for the parts outside the CDR3, the full variable domain is NAGVMQNPRHLVRRRGQEARLRCSPMKGHSHVYWYRQLPEEGLKFMVYLQKENIIDESGMPKERFSAEFPKEGPSILRIQQVVRGDSAAYFCASSPAETDPPQYFGPGTRLLVL.

This clonotype was picked up many times. This chain connects TRBV2 to TRBJ2-7; the D gene is possibly TRBD2 (5 bases). The CDR3 spans 13 residues. Trimming removed 7 bases at V and 2 bases at J, with 12 bases between. In germline, CDR1 is SNHLY, CDR2 FYNNEI. CDR3 loop: CASNVVGAYEQYF. In DNA, the CDR3 is TGTGCCAGCAATGTAGTGGGAGCCTACGAGCAGTACTTC.

The chain uses TRBV10-3 and TRBJ2-7; no definite D call. Germline CDR1 is ENHRY and CDR2 is SYGVKD. CDR3 length: 12 residues. The ends were cut back, 2 bases at V and 6 bases at J, with 8 bases in the middle. The chain's CDR3 is CAISEGRREQYF. The DNA of the CDR3 is TGTGCCATCAGTGAGGGCAGACGCGAGCAGTACTTC.

The V gene is TRBV10-3, the J gene TRBJ2-7; tentative D call: TRBD2 (6 bases). The CDR3 runs 12 residues. Trimming stripped 8 bases from V and 0 bases from J, with 8 bases between. Germline loops: CDR1 ENHRY, CDR2 SYGVKD. The CDR3 sequence: CAIGGASYEQYF. DNA for the CDR3: TGTGCCATCGGCGGGGCCTCCTACGAGCAGTACTTC.

The chain recombines TRBV9 with TRBJ2-1; 9 nucleotides agree with TRBD2. This CDR3 region has 13 residues. V trimming: 4 bases; J trimming: 9 bases; junction bases outside the gene matches: 5. CDR1 and CDR2 (germline): SGDLS, YYNGEE. In nucleotides, the CDR3 is TGTGCCAGCAGCCCATCGACTAGCGGTGAGCAGTTCTTC. This gives the protein CASSPSTSGEQFF.

This clonotype was counted at least ten times. The rearrangement joins TRBV5-1 to TRBJ2-7; D unresolved. Trimming took off 4 bases at V and 5 bases at J, with 7 bases between the two ends. Germline V CDR1 and CDR2: SGHRS, YFSETQ. This CDR3 region has 11 residues. CDR3 in DNA: TGCGCCAGCAGCCTCTCGAACGAGCAGTACTTC. Its translation is CASSLSNEQYF.